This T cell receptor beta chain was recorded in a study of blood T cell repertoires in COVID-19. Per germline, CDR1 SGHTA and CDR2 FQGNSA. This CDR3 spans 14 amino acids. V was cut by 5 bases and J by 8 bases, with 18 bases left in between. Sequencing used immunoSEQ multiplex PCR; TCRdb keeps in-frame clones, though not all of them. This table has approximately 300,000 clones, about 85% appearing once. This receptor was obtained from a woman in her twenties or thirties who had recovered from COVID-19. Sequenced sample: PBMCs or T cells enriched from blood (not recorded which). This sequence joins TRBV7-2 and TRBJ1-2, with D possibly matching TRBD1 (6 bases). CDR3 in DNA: TGTGCCAGCAGCCCGCGGGGGGCCGCCCTGGGCTACACCTTC. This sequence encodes CASSPRGAALGYTF. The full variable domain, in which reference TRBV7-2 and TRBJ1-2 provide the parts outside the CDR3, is GAGVSQSPSNKVTEKGKDVELRCDPISGHTALYWYRQSLGQGLEFLIYFQGNSAPDKSGLPSDRFSAERTGGSVSTLTIQRTQQEDSAVYLCASSPRGAALGYTFGSGTRLTVV.